This T cell receptor (beta chain) was captured by sequencing in a study of T cell changes during pregnancy in multiple sclerosis. With V trimmed by 5 bases and J by 8 bases, 9 bases remained unmatched. CDR1 is SEHNR, CDR2 FQNEAQ, per germline (reference sequence). The CDR3 runs to 13 residues. Profiling relied on immunoSEQ multiplex PCR, and the TCRdb table lists in-frame clones only, not all of them. The sample shows about 58,000 clones, roughly 93% of them seen only once. V gene TRBV7-9 combines with J gene TRBJ2-7; the match to TRBD1 covers 7 bases. The sequencing here drew on CD8+ T cells from peripheral blood mononuclear cells, taken in the second trimester of pregnancy. The source is a female donor with multiple sclerosis, enrolled in a pregnancy study. CDR3 nucleotides: TGTGCCAGCAGCCCGACAGGGAACGAACAGCAGTACTTC. It codes for CASSPTGNEQQYF.